Following are 29 T cell receptor beta chains from one sample sequenced in a study of blood T cell repertoires in COVID-19. Method: immunoSEQ multiplex PCR; TCRdb's copy keeps in-frame clones and lacks some. The sample includes around 220,000 clones, around 84% seen only once; the top ten take roughly 4.5%. Sequencing was carried out using peripheral blood. These receptors were collected from a man over 45 with acute or convalescent COVID-19.

This clone has just one count. The chain combines TRBV27 with TRBJ2-7, with 8 bases matching TRBD1. The V and J ends lost 4 bases and 0 bases, in that order; junction bases with no gene match: 5. CDR3 size: 15 residues. Germline assignment: CDR1 MNHEY and CDR2 SMNVEV (reference sequence). This CDR3 is CASSSHRGSSYEQYF. CDR3 sequence (DNA): TGTGCCAGCAGTTCCCACAGGGGGAGCTCCTACGAGCAGTACTTC.

This chain links TRBV14 with TRBJ1-2; D might be TRBD1 (6 bases). The CDR3 extends over 15 amino acids. Germline assignment: CDR1 SGHDN and CDR2 FVKESK. V was cut by 4 bases and J by 4 bases, with 16 bases left in between. CDR3 bases: TGTGCCAGCAGCCCAAATACAGGGAAGGTCTATGGCTACACCTTC. Amino acid sequence: CASSPNTGKVYGYTF.

V usage is TRBV6-1 and J usage is TRBJ1-1; D possibly corresponds to TRBD1 (5 bases). V was cut by 1 base and J by 4 bases, with 10 bases left in between. CDR3 length: 14 amino acids. CDR1 is MNHNS and CDR2 is SASEGT in the germline V gene. The CDR3 loop reads CASSEGEGSTEAFF. Written as DNA, the CDR3 is TGTGCCAGCAGTGAAGGGGAGGGGTCCACTGAAGCTTTCTTT.

The V call is TRBV5-5, the J call TRBJ2-7, with D possibly being TRBD1 (6 bases). V was clipped by 2 bases and J by 4 bases, with 13 bases between them. Germline-derived CDR1 and CDR2 are SGHKS and YYEKEE (reference sequence). The CDR3 has 14 amino acids. CDR3 DNA: TGTGCCAGCAGCTTAGGGACACGATCTTACGAGCAGTACTTC. Its translation: CASSLGTRSYEQYF.

This clone was seen a single time. This chain connects TRBV6-5 to TRBJ1-1, with D maybe TRBD1 (5 bases). This CDR3 has 12 residues. Germline V gene lookup returns CDR1 MNHEY and CDR2 SVGAGI. V was pared by 6 bases and J by 8 bases, with 13 bases between. The CDR3 here is CASSLSGAEAFF. The DNA of the CDR3 is TGTGCCAGCAGCCTGAGTGGGGCCGAAGCTTTCTTT.

This chain links TRBV5-1 with TRBJ2-3; 8 nucleotides align to TRBD2. Germline CDR1 is SGHRS and CDR2 is YFSETQ. The V and J ends lost 0 bases and 0 bases, in that order; junction bases with no gene match: 0. This CDR3 contains 15 residues. The CDR3 sequence is CASSLERGSTDTQYF. The CDR3 DNA is TGCGCCAGCAGCTTGGAGCGGGGGAGCACAGATACGCAGTATTTT. The full variable domain, completed using reference TRBV5-1 and TRBJ2-3, is KAGVTQTPRYLIKTRGQQVTLSCSPISGHRSVSWYQQTPGQGLQFLFEYFSETQRNKGNFPGRFSGRQFSNSRSEMNVSTLELGDSALYLCASSLERGSTDTQYFGPGTRLTVL.

CDR3 amino acids: CASRSLGQFPNYGYTF. In nucleotides, the CDR3 is TGTGCCAGCAGGTCTCTAGGACAGTTCCCAAACTATGGCTACACCTTC. This sequence joins TRBV27 and TRBJ1-2; D perhaps matches TRBD1 (6 bases). This CDR3 has 16 residues. The V end was cut by 6 bases, the J end by 2 bases, with 19 bases between. Per germline, CDR1 MNHEY and CDR2 SMNVEV (reference sequence).

The chain combines TRBV19 with TRBJ2-5; 12 nucleotides align to TRBD2. V lost 6 bases, J lost 5 bases, and 4 bases stayed unmatched. The CDR3 is made up of 14 amino acids. The germline V gene has CDR1 LNHDA and CDR2 SQIVND (reference sequence). The CDR3 DNA follows: TGTGCCAGTAGAGATCTAGCGGGGGGGGAGACCCAGTACTTC. Encoded protein: CASRDLAGGETQYF.

This clone was picked up one time. This chain connects TRBV2 to TRBJ1-1; no reliable D call. Per germline, CDR1 SNHLY and CDR2 FYNNEI. The CDR3 length is 15 residues. Trimming stripped 4 bases from V and 1 base from J, with 13 bases between. CDR3 sequence (DNA): TGTGCCAGCAGTGCGGGGTCCAATCCGAACACTGAAGCTTTCTTT. It translates to CASSAGSNPNTEAFF.

The V gene is TRBV5-1, the J gene TRBJ1-3; 9 bases fit TRBD1. After removal of 4 bases from V and 0 bases from J, the junction contained 8 bases not matched to a gene. Germline assignment: CDR1 SGHRS and CDR2 YFSETQ. This CDR3 is built from 17 residues. CDR3 sequence reads: CASSPGQGWGSGNTIYF. CDR3 in DNA: TGCGCCAGCAGCCCGGGACAGGGTTGGGGCTCTGGAAACACCATATATTTT. The full variable domain, completed using reference TRBV5-1 and TRBJ1-3, is KAGVTQTPRYLIKTRGQQVTLSCSPISGHRSVSWYQQTPGQGLQFLFEYFSETQRNKGNFPGRFSGRQFSNSRSEMNVSTLELGDSALYLCASSPGQGWGSGNTIYFGEGSWLTVV.

The J gene is TRBJ2-7, the V gene TRBV9; D might be TRBD2 (6 bases). In germline, CDR1 is SGDLS, CDR2 YYNGEE. V lost 0 bases and J lost 7, with 20 bases in between. The CDR3 loop spans 16 amino acids. In DNA, the CDR3 is TGTGCCAGCAGCGTAGGTAGGACGGGGGTGGTAAGTGAGCAGTACTTC. Translation gives CASSVGRTGVVSEQYF. Based on the CDR3 plus reference TRBV9 and TRBJ2-7, the full variable domain is DSGVTQTPKHLITATGQRVTLRCSPRSGDLSVYWYQQSLDQGLQFLIQYYNGEERAKGNILERFSAQQFPDLHSELNLSSLELGDSALYFCASSVGRTGVVSEQYFGPGTRLTVT.

The chain carries TRBV19 and TRBJ1-3; the match to TRBD1 covers 7 bases. Looked up from germline, CDR1 is LNHDA and CDR2 is SQIVND (reference sequence). The CDR3 spans 16 residues. V dropped 5 bases and J dropped 3; count of bases not matched to a gene: 10. The CDR3 nucleotides are TGTGCCAGTAGTGAAATACAGGGGACTGGTGGAAACACCATATATTTT. Translating gives CASSEIQGTGGNTIYF.

The V and J genes are TRBV7-3 and TRBJ1-6; 7 nucleotides match TRBD1. There are 16 residues in the CDR3. CDR1 is SGHTA, CDR2 FQGTGA, per germline. Trimming took 4 bases from V and 3 from J; bases not matched to a gene: 6. CDR3 residues: CASSSQGKGYNSPLHF. CDR3 nucleotides: TGTGCCAGCAGCTCACAGGGGAAGGGCTATAATTCACCCCTCCACTTT. Full variable domain (rest looked up from reference TRBV7-3 and TRBJ1-6): GAGVSQTPSNKVTEKGKYVELRCDPISGHTALYWYRQSLGQGPEFLIYFQGTGAADDSGLPNDRFFAVRPEGSVSTLKIQRTERGDSAVYLCASSSQGKGYNSPLHFGNGTRLTVT.

The rearrangement joins TRBV5-1 to TRBJ2-7; TRBD1 matches at 8 bases. This CDR3 is 15 amino acids long. The V segment lost 3 bases and the J segment 5 bases; nucleotides outside the gene matches: 10. From germline, CDR1 is SGHRS and CDR2 YFSETQ. The CDR3 bases are TGCGCCAGCAGCTACAGGACAGGGAACCACGACGAGCAGTACTTC. This gives the protein CASSYRTGNHDEQYF.

This sequence joins TRBV5-1 and TRBJ1-1; D may be TRBD1 (6 bases). The V end lost 2 bases, the J end lost 4 bases, and 15 bases lay between the germline ends. CDR1 SGHRS and CDR2 YFSETQ come from the germline V gene. The CDR3 is 15 amino acids. Written as DNA, the CDR3 is TGCGCCAGCAGCTTTAGGGGGATAGAACGCACTGAAGCTTTCTTT. It translates to CASSFRGIERTEAFF.

V gene TRBV4-1 combines with J gene TRBJ1-5; the match to TRBD1 covers 9 bases. V dropped 4 bases and J dropped 0; count of bases not matched to a gene: 4. This CDR3 has 16 amino acids. Germline V gives CDR1 MGHRA, CDR2 YSYEKL. The CDR3 coding sequence is TGCGCCAGCAGCCCTGGGACAGGGAATAGCAATCAGCCCCAGCATTTT. Protein sequence: CASSPGTGNSNQPQHF.

This clone has just one count. The chain is built from TRBV10-1 and TRBJ1-4; D not certain. V was pared by 0 bases and J by 5 bases, with 4 bases between. Germline CDR1 WNHNN, CDR2 SYGVQD (reference sequence). CDR3 length: 13 amino acids. The CDR3 reads CASSESRNEKLFF. CDR3 DNA sequence: TGCGCCAGCAGTGAGTCGAGAAATGAAAAACTGTTTTTT.

J is TRBJ1-1 and V is TRBV18, with TRBD1 as a possible D gene (5 bases). Germline V gene sequence: CDR1 KGHSH, CDR2 LQKENI. V was clipped by 3 bases and J by 7 bases, with 12 bases between them. The CDR3 loop spans 13 amino acids. In DNA, the CDR3 is TGTGCCAGCTCACCCTTTGGGGCAGGTGAAGCTTTCTTT. Protein product: CASSPFGAGEAFF.

The count of this clone is one. The genes are TRBV30 and TRBJ1-2; the match to TRBD1 covers 7 bases. V shed 0 bases, J shed 3 bases, and the junction held 7 bases outside the gene matches. Germline loops: CDR1 GTSNPN, CDR2 SVGIG (reference sequence). The CDR3 is made up of 15 amino acids. The CDR3 DNA is TGTGCCTGGAGTGTAACAGGGGTATCGTACTATGGCTACACCTTC. Encoded protein: CAWSVTGVSYYGYTF.

The chain is built from TRBV6-1 and TRBJ1-2; D uncertain. Trimming removed 2 bases from V and 5 bases from J, with 3 bases in between. CDR1 is MNHNS and CDR2 is SASEGT in the germline V gene. The CDR3 extends over 11 amino acids. The CDR3 is CASSEYYGYTF. The CDR3, as DNA: TGTGCCAGCAGTGAATATTATGGCTACACCTTC.

This rearrangement joins TRBV2 to TRBJ1-6; D is unresolved. The germline V gene has CDR1 SNHLY and CDR2 FYNNEI. This CDR3 is built from 15 residues. The V end lost 6 bases, the J end lost 1 base, and 10 bases lay between the germline ends. The CDR3 DNA is TGTGCCAGCAGAGCCATATCTTCCTATAATTCACCCCTCCACTTT. It is translated as CASRAISSYNSPLHF.

This clone was observed a handful of times. The chain is built from TRBV6-5 and TRBJ1-3; 7 bases line up with TRBD1. The CDR3 has 14 residues. CDR1 and CDR2 from the germline V gene are MNHEY and SVGAGI. V shed 6 bases and J 2 bases; nucleotides not matched to a gene: 4. CDR3 residues: CASSPRGAGNTIYF. CDR3 DNA sequence: TGTGCCAGCAGCCCCAGGGGGGCTGGAAACACCATATATTTT.

This chain joins TRBV18 and TRBJ1-2; TRBD1 agrees at 9 bases. The CDR3 length is 14 residues. Germline V lookup: CDR1 KGHSH, CDR2 LQKENI. Unmatched junction bases numbered 3, after V lost 0 bases and J lost 7 bases. The CDR3 DNA sequence: TGTGCCAGCTCACCACCTGGACAGGGGAGTGGCTACACCTTC. Translating gives CASSPPGQGSGYTF.

Comments on this clone: Other DNA variants within this sample encode the same CDR3. The rearrangement joins TRBV20-1 to TRBJ1-1, with D hard to call. Germline assignment: CDR1 DFQATT and CDR2 SNEGSKA (reference sequence). The CDR3 loop spans 13 amino acids. The V and J ends lost 3 bases and 3 bases respectively, with 11 bases between them. CDR3 nucleotide sequence: TGCAGTGCTAGTCGGGGAAGGGACACTGAAGCTTTCTTT. It specifies CSASRGRDTEAFF.

This clone was seen just once. The CDR3 sequence: CASSPQPTNEKLFF. The CDR3 DNA is TGCGCCAGCAGCCCACAACCAACTAATGAAAAACTGTTTTTT. This chain links TRBV5-1 with TRBJ1-4; D not resolved. With 4 bases removed from V and 0 bases from J, the gap between germline ends came to 7 bases. The V gene's germline CDR1 is SGHRS and CDR2 YFSETQ. The CDR3 has 14 residues.

This rearrangement joins TRBV15 to TRBJ2-7; 7 bases are shared with TRBD1. V trimming: 0 bases; J trimming: 2 bases; junction bases outside the gene matches: 4. The CDR3 loop spans 15 amino acids. In germline, CDR1 is LNHNV, CDR2 YYDKDF (reference sequence). The DNA of the CDR3 is TGTGCCACCAGCAGAGACAGGGGGATACCCTACGAGCAGTACTTC. Protein sequence: CATSRDRGIPYEQYF. Together with reference TRBV15 and TRBJ2-7, the CDR3 gives the full variable domain: DAMVIQNPRYQVTQFGKPVTLSCSQTLNHNVMYWYQQKSSQAPKLLFHYYDKDFNNEADTPDNFQSRRPNTSFCFLDIRSPGLGDTAMYLCATSRDRGIPYEQYFGPGTRLTVT.

This clone appeared a few times. The rearrangement uses TRBV20-1 and TRBJ2-2; D might be TRBD1 (5 bases). Germline CDR1 DFQATT, CDR2 SNEGSKA (reference sequence). V dropped 4 bases and J dropped 7 bases, with 7 bases sitting between them. The CDR3 runs 11 residues. This chain's CDR3 is CSANRNGELFF. DNA for the CDR3: TGCAGTGCTAACAGGAACGGGGAGCTGTTTTTT.

This chain links TRBV7-9 with TRBJ1-5; the D is unclear. The germline V and J ends were trimmed by 5 bases and 5 bases, with 19 bases remaining between them. This CDR3 is built from 16 residues. The germline CDR1 and CDR2 sequences are SEHNR and FQNEAQ (reference sequence). CDR3 in amino acids: CASSRGSPGPYQPQHF. The CDR3 DNA reads TGTGCCAGCAGCCGAGGGTCCCCCGGGCCATATCAGCCCCAGCATTTT. Drawing the rest from reference TRBV7-9 and TRBJ1-5, the complete variable domain is DTGVSQNPRHKITKRGQNVTFRCDPISEHNRLYWYRQTLGQGPEFLTYFQNEAQLEKSRLLSDRFSAERPKGSFSTLEIQRTEQGDSAMYLCASSRGSPGPYQPQHFGDGTRLSIL.

The chain recombines TRBV7-2 with TRBJ1-2, with D tentatively TRBD1 (5 bases). The germline V and J ends were trimmed by 5 bases and 2 bases, with 15 bases remaining between them. This CDR3 contains 15 residues. Looked up from germline, CDR1 is SGHTA and CDR2 is FQGNSA. CDR3 DNA: TGTGCCAGCAGCCCGGGGGGGGGACCCAACTATGGCTACACCTTC. Its protein is CASSPGGGPNYGYTF.